The present T cell receptor beta chain was sequenced within a study of T cell responses to AZD1222 COVID-19 vaccine. Some clones are missing from TCRdb's copy, which holds only in-frame ones; the method was immunoSEQ multiplex PCR. Of roughly 100,000 clones in the sample, roughly 87% were seen once. The CDR3 extends over 15 amino acids. Germline-derived CDR1 and CDR2 are SGHDT and YYEEEE. Trimming cost V 4 bases and J 0 bases, with 11 bases left between them. The receptor comes from an adult in good health. This sample comprised peripheral blood, obtained on day 0 of AZD1222 vaccination. This chain links TRBV5-6 with TRBJ2-1; possibly TRBD1 for D (6 bases). The CDR3 DNA follows: TGTGCCAGCAGCCAAACAGGGATCTCCTACAATGAGCAGTTCTTC. Amino acid sequence: CASSQTGISYNEQFF.